What follows is one T cell receptor beta chain and its context. Its antigen is unknown. Per-nucleotide qualities are absent, and no much larger clonotype sits a single base away. The cohort consisted of hundreds of healthy bone marrow donors. Cohort members were all nominally healthy when sampled, although unrecorded immune exposures were likely present. The donor was CMV seropositive and belonged to the group of 250 to 300 seropositive cohort members. A peripheral blood sample was collected from each donor, and TCR beta sequencing was performed on peripheral blood mononuclear cells. The Qiagen DNeasy Blood Extraction Kit was used to extract genomic DNA from the blood cell samples. The data belong to a study of cytomegalovirus exposure and HLA in healthy donors (dated by TCRdb to about 2017). Regarding the study in general: An earlier analysis of approximately 590 of the donors reported 250 to 300 Gb of sequence data and 120 million or so unique TCR beta sequences from roughly 180 million T cells. An early release that covered fewer than 750 HLA-typed donors contained approximately 290 gigabases of sequencing data and about 93 million unique TCR sequences. Of the 300 to 450 genotyped donors, around 81% fell in the genetic ancestry cluster associated with self-reported Caucasian donors. The aim of the study was to test whether cataloging public T cell receptors could identify signatures of past pathogen exposure. The study used immunosequencing to profile the T cell repertoires of 666 subjects and linked those repertoires to cytomegalovirus serostatus. Besides the first cohort of roughly 660 subjects, a separate validation cohort made up of 120 different subjects was used. To predict cytomegalovirus infection status, the study brought together high-throughput TCR immunosequencing, statistical association of individual TCRs with disease status, and machine learning. To study patterns of TCR occurrence, a later analysis re-analyzed previously published TCR beta repertoires from 700 or so donors and added high-resolution HLA genotyping. The later analysis used no new phenotypic data to find candidate immune exposures, relying instead on TCR beta sequences and their occurrence across donors. An earlier analysis of several hundred of the donors applied high-throughput TCR beta sequencing to assess whether each TCR beta V gene segment acted as functional or pseudogenic. Donor age, sex, ethnicity and CMV serostatus were collected together with the repertoire data. In a later genetic analysis, genome-wide SNP genotypes for about three fifths of the roughly 670 donors were used, and that subset was treated as a discovery cohort. All discovery cohort repertoires had been generated using a single sequencing platform. HLA typing included class I and class II loci at four-digit resolution. Typing coverage varied by locus: roughly 620-640 donors for A, B, C, DRB1 and DQB1; approximately 520 for DQA1; about 570 for DPA1; approximately 450 for DPB1. About 5 DR-DQ haplotypes were handled as single units for association and clustering, since linkage in the cohort was strong. Across about 370 genotyped donors of the cohort, an average of about 250,000 unique TCR beta nucleotide sequences per donor were sequenced, and 15% to 20% of those sequences were non-productive. Points the paper makes about the study in general: Linkage disequilibrium might explain the correlated functional status among segregating V segments, but an unknown experimental factor could not be excluded. This cohort had only TCR beta chains sequenced, and the lack of alpha or paired-chain data limited which features could be detected. A cluster of highly shared sequence variants was judged likely to represent a technical artifact of the sequencing pipeline. Because HLA typing was missing for some donors at each locus, association tests included only the typed subset. According to a later genetic analysis, donors in an Asian-associated ancestry cluster had fewer N-insertions in productive TCRs than the approximately 700-donor mean. A few of the identified cytomegalovirus-associated TCR beta chains were confirmed in vitro to be specific for cytomegalovirus antigens. The classifier was reported to diagnose cytomegalovirus status with high specificity and sensitivity in both the original cohort and the validation cohort. A total of 164 TCR beta chains were listed by the study as associated with cytomegalovirus. Because counts were too low, roughly 16 rarely observed V segments, including chromosome 9 orphons, were left out of the earlier analysis of approximately 500 of the donors. A later analysis found that HLA-associated TCR beta chains were more clonally expanded and had lower generation probabilities than equally common non-associated chains. Most CMV-associated TCR beta chains appeared to be HLA-restricted in a later analysis, and the HLA associations seemed to be driven largely by CMV exposure. The authors suggested that the approach could potentially be generalized to other disease states and immunological phenotypes. A later analysis associated about 17,000 TCR beta sequences with specific HLA alleles at a false discovery rate of 0.05. In a later analysis, TCR association rates were found to vary across HLA loci, with the most associated TCRs seen for DRB1 alleles and the fewest for HLA-C alleles. V-gene and J-gene trimming of TCR beta chains was associated with a missense DCLRE1C variant in a later genetic analysis, and the association was replicated in an independent cohort. The presence/absence analyses assumed that sequencing depth was roughly uniform across donors, and that assumption may not be true. The 87-base-pair reads could not distinguish some IMGT-functional V segments, including TRBV6-2 and TRBV6-3, so those segments were excluded. In an earlier analysis of 587 of the donors, most TCR beta V segments appeared in productive rearrangements about 90% or about 30% of the time, broadly matching IMGT annotations. Across donors, most TCR sequences were observed very rarely, whereas some public TCRs were present in many individuals. Immune exposure information for the cohort was limited to CMV serostatus. When HLA alleles, especially DR and DQ, strongly co-occurred, attributing TCR associations to individual alleles was difficult. Several of the top co-occurrence clusters appeared to be linked to parvovirus B19, influenza, CMV and Epstein-Barr virus, according to a later analysis. A further reported finding was that TCR beta sequences accurately predicted the HLA-A and HLA-B alleles for most subjects in the first cohort.

The library was produced with the immunoSEQ multiplex PCR assay. For the multiplex PCR, a mixture combining 60 forward primers for TCR Vbeta segments and 13 reverse primers for TCR Jbeta segments was used. Amplification of the CDR3 region of rearranged TCR beta genes was performed with a multiplex PCR assay on genomic DNA. The amplified TCR beta libraries were sequenced on the Illumina HiSeq System as 87-base-pair reads. In the paper's pipeline: A later analysis tallied around 82 million unique TCR beta chains across the 666 repertoires, and around 12 million of those chains were shared by two or more donors. A nearest-neighbor algorithm error-corrected the raw reads and collapsed the reads into unique sequences, merging closely related sequences to remove PCR and sequencing errors. Alignment of CDR3 sequences to IMGT reference sequences was used to assign V, D and J gene segments. For a sequence to be retained, a match of at least six nucleotides to both a V gene segment and a J gene segment was required. A rearrangement was called productive if the CDR3 had no stop codons and remained in frame with V and J, and every other rearrangement was called non-productive. CDR3 was defined according to IMGT convention as the region running from the second conserved V-encoded cysteine to the conserved J-encoded phenylalanine. The earlier analysis of about 530 of the donors excluded any sequence lacking an unambiguous match to a single V gene segment. An earlier analysis of several hundred of the donors called V segments functional above 56.7% productive rearrangements and segregating when the between-donor standard deviation exceeded 5%. A statistical classification framework was built for diagnosing cytomegalovirus status from the catalog of TCR beta chain sequences. V and J gene assignment, in a later analysis, came from comparing TCR nucleotide sequences with IMGT/GENE-DB human TR gene sequences. In a later analysis, CDR3 sequences and most-parsimonious VDJ recombination scenarios were assigned using the TCRdist pipeline. A later analysis defined each TCR beta chain by its CDR3 amino acid sequence plus V-gene family, and excluded reads lacking a unique V-gene family. To address suspected cross-contamination and a sequencing artifact, a later analysis removed around 600 highly shared, low-generation-probability nucleotide sequences. For each public chain, a later analysis derived a clonal expansion index from normalized ranks of inferred template counts within each repertoire. Generation probabilities in a later analysis came from a VDJ recombination model fitted to out-of-frame rearrangements, and those results were checked against IGoR. In a later analysis, hypergeometric tests were used to score TCR-TCR, TCR-HLA and TCR-CMV co-occurrence, with a repertoire-size bias correction applied to TCR pairs. A later analysis estimated false discovery rates by permuting HLA or CMV assignments 20 times. A later analysis grouped co-occurring TCRs with DBSCAN, adding TCRdist sequence similarity when clustering within HLA-allele-positive subsets. Repertoires with fewer than 30,000 or more than 120,000 public chains, plus five repertoires with anomalous nucleotide sharing, were excluded from co-occurrence clustering. Held by TCRdb, this immuneACCESS table contains in-frame sequences only and omits some clones. Under half of the omission traces to an unresolved V gene where checked; the cause of the rest is unknown. V and J calls and clone size are as listed in that table; D and trimming were resolved from the DNA. This sample gives roughly 120,000 clones in total; approximately 74% of them show up just once. The ten largest clones represent around 4.2% of the sample.

The CDR3 goes from the cysteine to the phenylalanine over 16 residues. The CDR3 DNA has 48 bases and is translated from base 1. The germline ends are 16 bases apart after V is trimmed by 3 bases and J by 2 bases. CDR1 and CDR2 (LNHDA, SQIVND) derive from the germline V gene (reference sequence). The sample was PBMCs. The chain is made from TRBV19 and TRBJ2-5; TRBD2 might be the D gene, on 6 matching bases. This TCR derives from a woman in her thirties or forties in good health and CMV-seropositive. The CDR3 reads as follows: CASSIFGTLIQETQYF. The nucleotides read TGTGCCAGTAGTATCTTCGGGACTCTTATACAAGAGACCCAGTACTTC.